The rows below give T cell receptor beta chains drawn from one sample of a study of cytomegalovirus exposure and HLA in healthy donors. Here immunoSEQ multiplex PCR was the method, and the copy in TCRdb shows in-frame clones only, minus some. The table records some 98,000 clones, over 60% of them present only once. The sample taken for sequencing was PBMCs. Receptors were obtained from a female donor in good health and CMV-seronegative. Each CDR3 is given with its conserved first and last residue. The order of the fields is V gene, J gene, clone size, D gene, CDR3 protein, CDR3 DNA. D genes are given only for firm matches. Not every row has a clone size; where given, it reads once, few, many or a size class.

v_call: TRBV29-1; j_call: TRBJ1-1; clone_size: -; d_call: TRBD1; cdr3_aa: CSGGQGDTEAFF; cdr3_nt: TGCAGCGGGGGACAGGGGGACACTGAAGCTTTCTTT
v_call: TRBV27; j_call: TRBJ2-1; clone_size: -; d_call: TRBD1; cdr3_aa: CASSWRSDGTGMDEQFF; cdr3_nt: TGTGCCAGCAGCTGGAGGAGTGATGGGACAGGGATGGATGAGCAGTTCTTC
v_call: TRBV6-4; j_call: TRBJ1-5; clone_size: -; d_call: TRBD1; cdr3_aa: CASSAFLGTGGRYSNQPQHF; cdr3_nt: TGTGCCAGCAGTGCCTTTCTCGGGACAGGGGGCCGCTATAGCAATCAGCCCCAGCATTTT
v_call: TRBV20-1; j_call: TRBJ2-1; clone_size: once; d_call: -; cdr3_aa: CSASWGDEQFF; cdr3_nt: TGCAGTGCTAGCTGGGGGGATGAGCAGTTCTTC
v_call: TRBV7-2; j_call: TRBJ1-2; clone_size: -; d_call: TRBD1; cdr3_aa: CASSPDRGGYSYTF; cdr3_nt: TGTGCCAGCAGCCCCGACAGGGGCGGATATAGCTACACCTTC
v_call: TRBV6-5; j_call: TRBJ2-7; clone_size: few; d_call: -; cdr3_aa: CASSYSRQAAYEQYF; cdr3_nt: TGTGCCAGCAGTTACTCGAGACAGGCCGCCTACGAGCAGTACTTC
v_call: TRBV5-4; j_call: TRBJ1-1; clone_size: -; d_call: TRBD1; cdr3_aa: CASRRDREITEAFF; cdr3_nt: TGTGCCAGCAGAAGGGACAGGGAAATCACTGAAGCTTTCTTT
v_call: TRBV6-5; j_call: TRBJ1-2; clone_size: -; d_call: TRBD1; cdr3_aa: CASSYMDRGQYGYTF; cdr3_nt: TGTGCCAGCAGTTATATGGACAGGGGGCAATATGGCTACACCTTC
v_call: TRBV7-9; j_call: TRBJ1-1; clone_size: -; d_call: -; cdr3_aa: CASSFAGGSSTEAFF; cdr3_nt: TGTGCCAGCAGCTTTGCCGGGGGTTCGAGCACTGAAGCTTTCTTT
v_call: TRBV5-1; j_call: TRBJ1-2; clone_size: -; d_call: TRBD1; cdr3_aa: CASTPGQGARLGYTF; cdr3_nt: TGCGCCAGCACTCCGGGACAGGGGGCCCGTCTTGGCTACACCTTC
v_call: TRBV7-9; j_call: TRBJ2-1; clone_size: -; d_call: TRBD1; cdr3_aa: CASSPLTGGSYNEQFF; cdr3_nt: TGTGCCAGCAGCCCTTTGACAGGGGGCTCCTACAATGAGCAGTTCTTC
v_call: TRBV15; j_call: TRBJ2-1; clone_size: -; d_call: -; cdr3_aa: CATSRDSHSTEQFF; cdr3_nt: TGTGCCACCAGCAGAGATTCTCATAGTACTGAGCAGTTCTTC
v_call: TRBV9; j_call: TRBJ2-1; clone_size: -; d_call: -; cdr3_aa: CASSVALSSYNEQFF; cdr3_nt: TGTGCCAGCAGCGTAGCCCTAAGCTCCTACAATGAGCAGTTCTTC
v_call: TRBV9; j_call: TRBJ1-1; clone_size: -; d_call: -; cdr3_aa: CASSVDVRASEAFF; cdr3_nt: TGTGCCAGCAGCGTAGATGTCAGGGCTTCTGAAGCTTTCTTT
v_call: TRBV7-6; j_call: TRBJ2-5; clone_size: -; d_call: -; cdr3_aa: CASSLDLETQYF; cdr3_nt: TGTGCCAGCAGCTTAGATCTGGAGACCCAGTACTTC
v_call: TRBV19; j_call: TRBJ1-5; clone_size: -; d_call: -; cdr3_aa: CASSYRRVGYSNQPQHF; cdr3_nt: TGTGCCAGTAGTTACAGGAGGGTGGGGTATAGCAATCAGCCCCAGCATTTT
v_call: TRBV11-3; j_call: TRBJ1-1; clone_size: -; d_call: -; cdr3_aa: CASSFRGNTEAFF; cdr3_nt: TGTGCCAGCAGCTTTAGGGGTAACACTGAAGCTTTCTTT
v_call: TRBV14; j_call: TRBJ1-1; clone_size: -; d_call: TRBD1; cdr3_aa: CASSLTGTTEAFF; cdr3_nt: TGTGCCAGCAGCCTGACAGGGACCACTGAAGCTTTCTTT
v_call: TRBV5-1; j_call: TRBJ2-1; clone_size: -; d_call: TRBD2; cdr3_aa: CASSAGLASVNEQFF; cdr3_nt: TGCGCCAGCAGCGCGGGACTAGCGAGCGTCAATGAGCAGTTCTTC
v_call: TRBV7-8; j_call: TRBJ2-1; clone_size: -; d_call: TRBD1; cdr3_aa: CASSSRDRLYNEQFF; cdr3_nt: TGTGCCAGCAGCTCCCGGGACAGACTTTACAATGAGCAGTTCTTC
v_call: TRBV28; j_call: TRBJ2-5; clone_size: -; d_call: -; cdr3_aa: CASSLTGYAQETQYF; cdr3_nt: TGTGCCAGCAGTCTCACAGGGTACGCCCAAGAGACCCAGTACTTC
v_call: TRBV16; j_call: TRBJ2-1; clone_size: -; d_call: -; cdr3_aa: CASSQFTDYNEQFF; cdr3_nt: TGTGCCAGCAGCCAATTTACAGATTACAATGAGCAGTTCTTC